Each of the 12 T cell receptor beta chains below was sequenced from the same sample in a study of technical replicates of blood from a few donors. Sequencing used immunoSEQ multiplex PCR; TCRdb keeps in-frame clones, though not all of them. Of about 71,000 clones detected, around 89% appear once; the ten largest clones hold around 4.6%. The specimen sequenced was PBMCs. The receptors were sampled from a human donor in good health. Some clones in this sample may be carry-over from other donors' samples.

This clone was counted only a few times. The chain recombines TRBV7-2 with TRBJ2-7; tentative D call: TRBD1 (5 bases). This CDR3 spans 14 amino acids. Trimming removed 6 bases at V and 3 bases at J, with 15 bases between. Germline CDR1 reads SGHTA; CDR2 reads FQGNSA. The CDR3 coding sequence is TGTGCCAGCAGTTCAGCTACAGGAGTCTACGAGCAGTACTTC. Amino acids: CASSSATGVYEQYF.

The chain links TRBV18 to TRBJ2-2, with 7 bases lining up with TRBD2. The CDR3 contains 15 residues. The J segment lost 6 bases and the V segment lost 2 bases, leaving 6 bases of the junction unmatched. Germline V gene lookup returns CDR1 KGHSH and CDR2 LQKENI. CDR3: CASSPGLGSPGELFF. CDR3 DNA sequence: TGTGCCAGCTCACCAGGACTAGGCTCACCCGGGGAGCTGTTTTTT.

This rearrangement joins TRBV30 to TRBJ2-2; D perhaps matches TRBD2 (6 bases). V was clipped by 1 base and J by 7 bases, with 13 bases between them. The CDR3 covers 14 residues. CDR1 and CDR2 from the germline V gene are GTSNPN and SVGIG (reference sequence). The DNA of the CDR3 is TGTGCCTGGAGTGGTTTGCGGGAAGTCGGGGAGCTGTTTTTT. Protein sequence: CAWSGLREVGELFF.

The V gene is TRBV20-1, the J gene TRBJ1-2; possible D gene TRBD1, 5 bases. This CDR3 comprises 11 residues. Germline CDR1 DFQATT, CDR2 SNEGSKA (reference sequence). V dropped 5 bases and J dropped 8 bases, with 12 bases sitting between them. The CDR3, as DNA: TGCAGTGCTGGGGCCCTCAGGGGCTACACCTTC. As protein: CSAGALRGYTF.

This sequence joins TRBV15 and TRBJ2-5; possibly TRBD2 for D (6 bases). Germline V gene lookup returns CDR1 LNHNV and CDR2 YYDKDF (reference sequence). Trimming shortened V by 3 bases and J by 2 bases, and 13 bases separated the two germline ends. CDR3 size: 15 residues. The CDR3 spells CATSRNRDWQETQYF. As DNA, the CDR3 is TGTGCCACCAGCAGGAACCGGGACTGGCAAGAGACCCAGTACTTC.

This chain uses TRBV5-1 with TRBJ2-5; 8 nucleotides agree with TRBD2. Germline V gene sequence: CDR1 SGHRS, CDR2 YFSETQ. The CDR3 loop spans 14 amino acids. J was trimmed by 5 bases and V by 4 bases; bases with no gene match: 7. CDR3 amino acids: CASSNGGAEETQYF. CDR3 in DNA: TGCGCCAGCAGCAACGGGGGGGCCGAGGAGACCCAGTACTTC.

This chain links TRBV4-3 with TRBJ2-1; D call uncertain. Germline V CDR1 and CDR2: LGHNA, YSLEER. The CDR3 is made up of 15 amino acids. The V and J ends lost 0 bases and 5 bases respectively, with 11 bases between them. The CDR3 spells CASSQDSLVDNEQFF. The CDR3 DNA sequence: TGCGCCAGCAGCCAAGACTCCCTAGTTGACAATGAGCAGTTCTTC.

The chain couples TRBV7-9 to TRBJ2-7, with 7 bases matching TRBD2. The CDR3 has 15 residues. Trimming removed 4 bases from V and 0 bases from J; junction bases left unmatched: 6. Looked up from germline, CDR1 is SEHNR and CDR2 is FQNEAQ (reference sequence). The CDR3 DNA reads TGTGCCAGCAGCTCAGCTAGCGGTCGCTCCTACGAGCAGTACTTC. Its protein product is CASSSASGRSYEQYF.

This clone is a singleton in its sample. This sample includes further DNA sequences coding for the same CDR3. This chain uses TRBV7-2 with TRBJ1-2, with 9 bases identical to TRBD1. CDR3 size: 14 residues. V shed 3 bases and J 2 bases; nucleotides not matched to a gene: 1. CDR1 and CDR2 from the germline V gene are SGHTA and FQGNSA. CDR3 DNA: TGTGCCAGCAGCTTGGACAGGGGAAACTATGGCTACACCTTC. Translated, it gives CASSLDRGNYGYTF.

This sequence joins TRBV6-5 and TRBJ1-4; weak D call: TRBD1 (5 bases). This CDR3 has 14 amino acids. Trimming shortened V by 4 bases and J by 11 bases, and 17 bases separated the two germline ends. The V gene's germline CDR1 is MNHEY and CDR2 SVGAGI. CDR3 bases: TGTGCCAGCAGTTCCCGGGACCGGGGGGGGAAACTGTTTTTT. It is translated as CASSSRDRGGKLFF.

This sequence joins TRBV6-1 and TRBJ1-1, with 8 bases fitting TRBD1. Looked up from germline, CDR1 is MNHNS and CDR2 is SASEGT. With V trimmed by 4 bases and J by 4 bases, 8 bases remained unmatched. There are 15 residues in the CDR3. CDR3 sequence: CASSGQQGVSTEAFF. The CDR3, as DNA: TGTGCCAGCAGTGGTCAACAGGGGGTCAGCACTGAAGCTTTCTTT.

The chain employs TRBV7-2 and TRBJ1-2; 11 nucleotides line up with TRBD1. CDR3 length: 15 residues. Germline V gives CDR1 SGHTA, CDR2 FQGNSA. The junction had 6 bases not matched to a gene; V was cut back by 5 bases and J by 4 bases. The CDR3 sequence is CASSRTGGGGYGYTF. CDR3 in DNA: TGTGCCAGCAGCCGGACAGGGGGCGGTGGCTATGGCTACACCTTC.